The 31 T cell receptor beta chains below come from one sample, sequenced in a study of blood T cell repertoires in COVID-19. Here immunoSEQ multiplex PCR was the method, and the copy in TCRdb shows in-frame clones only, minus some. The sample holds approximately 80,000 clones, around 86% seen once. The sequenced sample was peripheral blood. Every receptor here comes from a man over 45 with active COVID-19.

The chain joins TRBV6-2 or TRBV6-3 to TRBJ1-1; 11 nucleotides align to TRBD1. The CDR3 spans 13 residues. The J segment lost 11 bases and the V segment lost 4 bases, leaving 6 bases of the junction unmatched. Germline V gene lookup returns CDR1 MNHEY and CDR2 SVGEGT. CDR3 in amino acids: CASSSPDRGQAFF. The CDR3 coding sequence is TGTGCCAGCAGTTCGCCGGACAGGGGGCAGGCTTTCTTT.

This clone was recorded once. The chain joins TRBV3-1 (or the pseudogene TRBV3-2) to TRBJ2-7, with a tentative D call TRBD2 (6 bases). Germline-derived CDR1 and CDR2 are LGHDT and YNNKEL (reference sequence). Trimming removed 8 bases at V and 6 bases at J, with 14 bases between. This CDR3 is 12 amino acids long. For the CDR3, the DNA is TGTGCCAGCCGTCGCGGGAAGGGCGAGCAGTACTTC. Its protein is CASRRGKGEQYF.

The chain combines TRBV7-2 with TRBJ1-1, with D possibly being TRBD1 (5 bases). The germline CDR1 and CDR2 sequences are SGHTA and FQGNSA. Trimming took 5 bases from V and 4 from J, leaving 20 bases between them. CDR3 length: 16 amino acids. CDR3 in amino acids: CASSPRWSRASTEAFF. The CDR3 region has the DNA TGTGCCAGCAGCCCTCGCTGGTCCAGGGCTAGCACTGAAGCTTTCTTT.

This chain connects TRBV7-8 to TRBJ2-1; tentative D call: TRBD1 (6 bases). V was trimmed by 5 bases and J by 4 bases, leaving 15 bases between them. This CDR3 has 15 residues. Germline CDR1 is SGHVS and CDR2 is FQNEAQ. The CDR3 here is CASSVLDSSYNEQFF. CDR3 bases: TGTGCCAGCAGCGTACTGGACAGCTCTTACAATGAGCAGTTCTTC.

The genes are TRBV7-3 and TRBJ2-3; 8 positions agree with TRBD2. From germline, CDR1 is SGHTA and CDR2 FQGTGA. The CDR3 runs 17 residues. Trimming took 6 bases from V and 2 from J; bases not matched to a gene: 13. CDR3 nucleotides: TGTGCCAGCAGTTCCCTCGGGCGGGAGGCCTACACAGATACGCAGTATTTT. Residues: CASSSLGREAYTDTQYF.

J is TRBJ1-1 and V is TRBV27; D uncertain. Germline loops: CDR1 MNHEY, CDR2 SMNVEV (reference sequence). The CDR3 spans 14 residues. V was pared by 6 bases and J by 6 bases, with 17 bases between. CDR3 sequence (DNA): TGTGCCAGCAGCTTAACCTCGGGTAGCGCTGAAGCTTTCTTT. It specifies CASSLTSGSAEAFF.

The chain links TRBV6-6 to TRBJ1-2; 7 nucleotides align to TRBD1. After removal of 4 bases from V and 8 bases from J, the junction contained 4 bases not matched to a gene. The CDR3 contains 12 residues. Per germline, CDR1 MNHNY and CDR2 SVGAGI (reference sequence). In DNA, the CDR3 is TGTGCCAGCAGTTCACAGGGGTCCGGCTACACCTTC. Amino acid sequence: CASSSQGSGYTF.

The CDR3 region has the DNA TGTGCCAGCAGCTCCAGAGGCGAATTTCGCTACGAGCAGTACTTC. The encoded protein is CASSSRGEFRYEQYF. The chain couples TRBV6-2 or TRBV6-3 to TRBJ2-7; D gene ambiguous. V lost 6 bases and J 3 bases, leaving 18 bases between the germline ends. The germline CDR1 and CDR2 sequences are MNHEY and SVGEGT. This CDR3 spans 15 amino acids.

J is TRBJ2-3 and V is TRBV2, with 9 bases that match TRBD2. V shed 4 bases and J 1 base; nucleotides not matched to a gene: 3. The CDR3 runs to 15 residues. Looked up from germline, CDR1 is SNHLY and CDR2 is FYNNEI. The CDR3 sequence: CASSGAGGGTDTQYF. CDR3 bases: TGTGCCAGCAGTGGAGCGGGAGGAGGCACAGATACGCAGTATTTT.

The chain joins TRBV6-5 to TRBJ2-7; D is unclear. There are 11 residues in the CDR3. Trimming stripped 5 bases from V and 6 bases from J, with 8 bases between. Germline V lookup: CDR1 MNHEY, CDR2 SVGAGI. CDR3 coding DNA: TGTGCCAGCAGTAAGGCAGGCGAGCAGTACTTC. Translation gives CASSKAGEQYF.

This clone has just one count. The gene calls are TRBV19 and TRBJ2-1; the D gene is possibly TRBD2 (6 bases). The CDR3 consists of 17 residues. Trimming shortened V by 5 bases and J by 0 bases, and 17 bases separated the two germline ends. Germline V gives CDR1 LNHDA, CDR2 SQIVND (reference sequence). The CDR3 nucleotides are TGTGCCAGTAGTTCATGGGGCGGAGGGGTCTCCTACAATGAGCAGTTCTTC. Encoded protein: CASSSWGGGVSYNEQFF.

The CDR3 reads CASSPGPTQNTDTQYF. CDR3 nucleotides: TGTGCCAGCAGCCCCGGCCCGACTCAAAACACAGATACGCAGTATTTT. V usage is TRBV7-2 and J usage is TRBJ2-3; D remains ambiguous. V was pared by 5 bases and J by 2 bases, with 17 bases between. Germline V lookup: CDR1 SGHTA, CDR2 FQGNSA. This CDR3 contains 16 residues.

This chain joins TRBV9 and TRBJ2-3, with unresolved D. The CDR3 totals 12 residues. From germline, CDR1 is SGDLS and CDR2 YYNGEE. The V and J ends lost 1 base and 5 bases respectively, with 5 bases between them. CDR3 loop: CASSVPRDTQYF. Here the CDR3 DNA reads TGTGCCAGCAGCGTACCCAGAGATACGCAGTATTTT.

CDR3 sequence (DNA): TGTGCCAGCAGCCATCGACTTAGCTCCTACGAGCAGTACTTC. This translates into CASSHRLSSYEQYF. V and J are TRBV7-2 and TRBJ2-7; D ambiguous. There are 14 residues in the CDR3. The germline V gene has CDR1 SGHTA and CDR2 FQGNSA. V was trimmed by 5 bases and J by 0 bases, leaving 11 bases between them.

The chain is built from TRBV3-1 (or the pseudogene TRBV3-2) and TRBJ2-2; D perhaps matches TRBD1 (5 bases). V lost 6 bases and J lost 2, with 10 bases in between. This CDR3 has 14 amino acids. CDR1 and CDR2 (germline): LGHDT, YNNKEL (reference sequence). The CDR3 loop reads CASSPGQNTGELFF. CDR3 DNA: TGTGCCAGCAGTCCCGGACAAAACACCGGGGAGCTGTTTTTT.

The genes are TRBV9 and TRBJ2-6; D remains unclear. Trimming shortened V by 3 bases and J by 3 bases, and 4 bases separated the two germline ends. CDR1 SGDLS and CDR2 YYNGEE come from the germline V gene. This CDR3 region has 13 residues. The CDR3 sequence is CASSGHGANVLTF. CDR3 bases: TGTGCCAGCAGCGGACATGGGGCCAACGTCCTGACTTTC.

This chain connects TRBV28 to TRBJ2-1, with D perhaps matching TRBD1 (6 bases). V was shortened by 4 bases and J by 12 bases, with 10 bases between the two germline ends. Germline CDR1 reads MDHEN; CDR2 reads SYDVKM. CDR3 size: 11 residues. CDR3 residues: CASSSRQVQFF. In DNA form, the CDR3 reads TGTGCCAGCAGTTCAAGACAGGTGCAGTTCTTC.

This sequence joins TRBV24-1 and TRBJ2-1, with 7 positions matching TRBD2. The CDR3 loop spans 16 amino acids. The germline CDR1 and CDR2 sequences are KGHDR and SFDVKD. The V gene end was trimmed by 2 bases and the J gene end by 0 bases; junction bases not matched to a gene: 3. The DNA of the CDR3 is TGTGCCACCAGTGATTCCCTAGCGGACTCCTACAATGAGCAGTTCTTC. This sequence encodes CATSDSLADSYNEQFF.

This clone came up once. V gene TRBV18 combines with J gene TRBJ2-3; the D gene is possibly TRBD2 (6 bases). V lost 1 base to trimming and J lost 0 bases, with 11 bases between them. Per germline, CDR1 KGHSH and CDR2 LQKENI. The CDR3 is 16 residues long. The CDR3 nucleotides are TGTGCCAGCTCACCACGTCAAGGAGGGAGCACAGATACGCAGTATTTT. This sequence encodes CASSPRQGGSTDTQYF. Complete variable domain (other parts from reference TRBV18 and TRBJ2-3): NAGVMQNPRHLVRRRGQEARLRCSPMKGHSHVYWYRQLPEEGLKFMVYLQKENIIDESGMPKERFSAEFPKEGPSILRIQQVVRGDSAAYFCASSPRQGGSTDTQYFGPGTRLTVL.

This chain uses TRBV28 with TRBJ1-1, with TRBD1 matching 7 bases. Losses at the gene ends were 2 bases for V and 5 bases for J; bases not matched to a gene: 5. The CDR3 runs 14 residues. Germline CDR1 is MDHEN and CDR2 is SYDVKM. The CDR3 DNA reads TGTGCCAGCAGTTTACCGACAGGGTGGACTGAAGCTTTCTTT. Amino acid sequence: CASSLPTGWTEAFF.

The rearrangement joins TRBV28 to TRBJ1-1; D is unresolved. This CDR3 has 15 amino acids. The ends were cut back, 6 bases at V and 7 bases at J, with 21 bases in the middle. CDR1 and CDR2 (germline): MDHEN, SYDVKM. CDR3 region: CASSLGGGEGSEAFF. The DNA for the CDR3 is TGTGCCAGCAGCCTAGGTGGCGGGGAAGGAAGTGAAGCTTTCTTT. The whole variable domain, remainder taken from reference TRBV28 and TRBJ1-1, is DVKVTQSSRYLVKRTGEKVFLECVQDMDHENMFWYRQDPGLGLRLIYFSYDVKMKEKGDIPEGYSVSREKKERFSLILESASTNQTSMYLCASSLGGGEGSEAFFGQGTRLTVV.

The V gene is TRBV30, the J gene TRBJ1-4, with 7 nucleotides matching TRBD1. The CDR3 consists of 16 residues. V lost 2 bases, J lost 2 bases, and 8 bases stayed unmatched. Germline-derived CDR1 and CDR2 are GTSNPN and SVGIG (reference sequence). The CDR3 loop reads CAWSRKGTATNEKLFF. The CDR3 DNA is TGTGCCTGGAGTCGGAAGGGGACAGCTACTAATGAAAAACTGTTTTTT.

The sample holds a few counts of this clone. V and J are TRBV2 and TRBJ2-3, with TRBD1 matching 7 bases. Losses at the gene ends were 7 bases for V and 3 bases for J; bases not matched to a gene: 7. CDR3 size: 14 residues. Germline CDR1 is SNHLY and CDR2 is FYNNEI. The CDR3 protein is CASNNRGRTDTQYF. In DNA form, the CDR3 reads TGTGCCAGCAATAACAGGGGTCGGACAGATACGCAGTATTTT.

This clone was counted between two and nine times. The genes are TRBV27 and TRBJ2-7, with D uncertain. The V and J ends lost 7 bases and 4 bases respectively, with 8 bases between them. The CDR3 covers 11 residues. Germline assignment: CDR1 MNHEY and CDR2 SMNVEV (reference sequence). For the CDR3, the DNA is TGTGCCAGCACAGCAGGTTACGAGCAGTACTTC. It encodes CASTAGYEQYF.

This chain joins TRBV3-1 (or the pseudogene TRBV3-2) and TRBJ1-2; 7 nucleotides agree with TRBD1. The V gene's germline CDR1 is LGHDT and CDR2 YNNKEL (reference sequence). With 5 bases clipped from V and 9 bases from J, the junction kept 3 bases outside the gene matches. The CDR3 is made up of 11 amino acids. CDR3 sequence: CASSRQGSYTF. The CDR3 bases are TGTGCCAGCAGCAGACAGGGAAGCTACACCTTC.

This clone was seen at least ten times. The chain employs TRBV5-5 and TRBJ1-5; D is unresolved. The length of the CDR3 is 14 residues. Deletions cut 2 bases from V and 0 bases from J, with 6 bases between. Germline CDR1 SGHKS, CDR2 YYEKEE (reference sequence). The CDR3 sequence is CASSLDYSNQPQHF. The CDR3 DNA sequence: TGTGCCAGCAGCTTAGACTATAGCAATCAGCCCCAGCATTTT. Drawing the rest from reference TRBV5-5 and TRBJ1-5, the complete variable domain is DAGVTQSPTHLIKTRGQQVTLRCSPISGHKSVSWYQQVLGQGPQFIFQYYEKEERGRGNFPDRFSARQFPNYSSELNVNALLLGDSALYLCASSLDYSNQPQHFGDGTRLSIL.

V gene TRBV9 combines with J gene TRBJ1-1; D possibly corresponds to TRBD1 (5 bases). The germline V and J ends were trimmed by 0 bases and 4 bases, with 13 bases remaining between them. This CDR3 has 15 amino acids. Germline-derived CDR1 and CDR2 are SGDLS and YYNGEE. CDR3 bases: TGTGCCAGCAGCGTAGTGGAGGGGCTTAGCACTGAAGCTTTCTTT. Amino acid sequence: CASSVVEGLSTEAFF. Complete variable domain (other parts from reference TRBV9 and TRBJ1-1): DSGVTQTPKHLITATGQRVTLRCSPRSGDLSVYWYQQSLDQGLQFLIQYYNGEERAKGNILERFSAQQFPDLHSELNLSSLELGDSALYFCASSVVEGLSTEAFFGQGTRLTVV.

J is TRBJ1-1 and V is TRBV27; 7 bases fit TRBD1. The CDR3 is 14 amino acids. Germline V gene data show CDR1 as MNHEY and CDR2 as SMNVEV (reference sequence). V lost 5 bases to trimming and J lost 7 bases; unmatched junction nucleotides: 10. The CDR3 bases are TGTGCCAGCAGTCCAGGCCGGGACAGAGATGAAGCTTTCTTT. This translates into CASSPGRDRDEAFF.

The CDR3 DNA reads as TGTGCCAGCAGTTTAACTGGGGAGGGGGGCTACACCTTC. This sequence encodes CASSLTGEGGYTF. The chain has TRBV28 and TRBJ1-2, with a weak D call TRBD1 (5 bases). The V gene lost 2 bases and the J gene lost 8 bases, with 12 bases spanning the gap. Germline CDR1 and CDR2: MDHEN and SYDVKM. There are 13 residues in the CDR3.

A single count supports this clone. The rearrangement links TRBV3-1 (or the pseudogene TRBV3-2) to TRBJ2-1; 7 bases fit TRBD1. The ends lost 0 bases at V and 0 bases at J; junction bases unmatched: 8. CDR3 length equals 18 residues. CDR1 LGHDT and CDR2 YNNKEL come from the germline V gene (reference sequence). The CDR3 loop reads CASSQDRPGGSSYNEQFF. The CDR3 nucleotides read TGTGCCAGCAGCCAAGACCGTCCAGGGGGAAGCTCCTACAATGAGCAGTTCTTC.

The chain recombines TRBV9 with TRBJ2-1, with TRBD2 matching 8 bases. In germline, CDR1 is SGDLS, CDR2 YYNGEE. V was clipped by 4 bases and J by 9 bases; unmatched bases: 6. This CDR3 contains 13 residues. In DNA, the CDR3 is TGTGCCAGCAGCCCCACAGGGACTAGTGAGCAGTTCTTC. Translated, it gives CASSPTGTSEQFF.